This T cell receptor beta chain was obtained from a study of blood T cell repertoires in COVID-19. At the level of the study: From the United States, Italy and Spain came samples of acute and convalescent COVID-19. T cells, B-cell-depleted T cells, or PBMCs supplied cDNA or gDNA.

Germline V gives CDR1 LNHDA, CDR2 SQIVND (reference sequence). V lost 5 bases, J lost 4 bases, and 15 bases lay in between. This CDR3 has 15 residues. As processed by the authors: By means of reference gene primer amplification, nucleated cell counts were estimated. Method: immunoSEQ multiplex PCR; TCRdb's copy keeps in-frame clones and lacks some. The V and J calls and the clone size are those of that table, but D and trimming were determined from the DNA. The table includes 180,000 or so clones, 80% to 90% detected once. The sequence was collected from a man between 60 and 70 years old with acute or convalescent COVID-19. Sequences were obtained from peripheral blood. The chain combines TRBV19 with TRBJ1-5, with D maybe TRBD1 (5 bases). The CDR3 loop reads CASSPRAGGNQPQHF. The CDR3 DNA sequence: TGTGCCAGTAGTCCCAGGGCTGGAGGGAATCAGCCCCAGCATTTT.